The rows below give T cell receptor beta chains drawn from one sample of a study of cytomegalovirus exposure and HLA in healthy donors. This table comes from immunoSEQ multiplex PCR, and its TCRdb copy is limited to in-frame clones, with some not included. The sample consists of more than 70,000 clones, roughly 70% of them appearing once. The sample comprised PBMCs. Receptors were obtained from a man aged 40-55 years in good health and CMV-seronegative. CDR3s include the opening cysteine and the closing phenylalanine or tryptophan. A D gene is named only where the DNA matches it firmly. Clone sizes are given selectively: once, few, many, or a class where the clone is expanded.

cdr3_nt	cdr3_aa	d_call	j_call	clone_size	v_call
TGTGCCAGTAGTATGTTATGGGGAGTGAACACTGAAGCTTTCTTT	CASSMLWGVNTEAFF	NA	TRBJ1-1	NA	TRBV19
TGTGCCAGCAGCCGGGGGATCTCCTACGAGCAGTACTTC	CASSRGISYEQYF	NA	TRBJ2-7	NA	TRBV2
TGTGCCAGTAGCCGGGACAGGATGAACACTGAAGCTTTCTTT	CASSRDRMNTEAFF	TRBD1	TRBJ1-1	NA	TRBV19
TGTGCCAGCAGCTTAGGACCAGACAGCGTCTATGGCTACACCTTC	CASSLGPDSVYGYTF	NA	TRBJ1-2	NA	TRBV7-2
TGCGCCAGCAGCCAAGATCGGGGGAATGCCTACGAGCAGTACTTC	CASSQDRGNAYEQYF	NA	TRBJ2-7	NA	TRBV4-3
TGTGCCAGCAGCCCGGGGGGAGAGAACACCATATATTTT	CASSPGGENTIYF	NA	TRBJ1-3	NA	TRBV9
TGTGCCAGCAGCCCCATACCTCCGGGACTAGGAGAGCAGTACTTC	CASSPIPPGLGEQYF	TRBD2	TRBJ2-7	NA	TRBV6-6
TGCGCCAGCAGCTCTCGGTGGGCCCCCCACGAGCAGTACTTC	CASSSRWAPHEQYF	NA	TRBJ2-7	NA	TRBV5-1
TGCGCCAGCAGCCCCACGGCGAGGGGGTACACTGAAGCTTTCTTT	CASSPTARGYTEAFF	NA	TRBJ1-1	NA	TRBV5-1
TGTGCCAGCTCACTCAGACAGGGTATGTTTGATACGCAGTATTTT	CASSLRQGMFDTQYF	TRBD1	TRBJ2-3	NA	TRBV18
TGTGCCAGCAGGGAGGGAACGAGCTCCTACAATGAGCAGTTCTTC	CASREGTSSYNEQFF	NA	TRBJ2-1	NA	TRBV27
TGTGCCAGCAGCCGCGGGACAGGGTACCAAGAGACCCAGTACTTC	CASSRGTGYQETQYF	TRBD1	TRBJ2-5	NA	TRBV11-2
TGTGCCAGCAGCTTGCTGGAGACCACAGATACGCAGTATTTT	CASSLLETTDTQYF	NA	TRBJ2-3	NA	TRBV5-4
TGTGCCAGCAGCTTAGGACAGGGCTATGGCTACACCTTC	CASSLGQGYGYTF	NA	TRBJ1-2	NA	TRBV13
TGTGCCAGCAGCCCGGGCCCTCGGACTCTAGATGAGCAGTTCTTC	CASSPGPRTLDEQFF	NA	TRBJ2-1	NA	TRBV9
TGTGCCAGCAGCCCGCGGGCGGCCACGAACACCGGGGAGCTGTTTTTT	CASSPRAATNTGELFF	NA	TRBJ2-2	NA	TRBV11-2
TGTGCCAGCAGCTTGACTAGTTCCTATGAGCAGTTCTTC	CASSLTSSYEQFF	NA	TRBJ2-1	NA	TRBV5-6
TGTGCCTGGAGCTTACCCGGGATCCCCGGCGAGCAGTACTTC	CAWSLPGIPGEQYF	NA	TRBJ2-7	NA	TRBV30
TGTGCCAGCAGCTCCTATCCCCCAGGGGAAGGTCGGGACGAGCAGTACTTC	CASSSYPPGEGRDEQYF	NA	TRBJ2-7	NA	TRBV7-3
TGTGCCAGCAGCCAAGATACGGGGGGGGGCGGTGAGACCCAGTACTTC	CASSQDTGGGGETQYF	TRBD2	TRBJ2-5	NA	TRBV5-8
TGTGCCAGCAGCGTTAGGGGAAATCAGCCCCAGCATTTT	CASSVRGNQPQHF	NA	TRBJ1-5	NA	TRBV9
TGTGCCAGCAGTCCGGGACTGGGGACTGGCTACACCTTC	CASSPGLGTGYTF	NA	TRBJ1-2	NA	TRBV27
TGTGCCAGCTCATCAACTGGACAGGGTACAAATGAGCAGTTCTTC	CASSSTGQGTNEQFF	TRBD1	TRBJ2-1	NA	TRBV18
TGCAGTGCTGACTTAGAGGGCGGCTACACCTTC	CSADLEGGYTF	NA	TRBJ1-2	NA	TRBV20-1
TGTGCCTGGAACGGGGGGAGCTATGGCTACACCTTC	CAWNGGSYGYTF	NA	TRBJ1-2	NA	TRBV30
TGTGCCAGCAGCTTAGCCCCTTTTGACAGGGTAGTCAATCAGCCCCAGCATTTT	CASSLAPFDRVVNQPQHF	TRBD1	TRBJ1-5	few	TRBV7-9
TGTGCCAGCAGTGCACCGCAGGGGGCGACAGCTTTCTTT	CASSAPQGATAFF	TRBD1	TRBJ1-1	once	TRBV28
TGTGCCAGCAGAGTACAGGGCTGGGATGGCTACACCTTC	CASRVQGWDGYTF	NA	TRBJ1-2	NA	TRBV2
TGTGCCAGCAGCGCAGGACTAGCGGGGGACGATACGCAGTATTTT	CASSAGLAGDDTQYF	TRBD2	TRBJ2-3	NA	TRBV9
TGTGCCAGCAGTTCGGACAGGGGGAGCAATCAGCCCCAGCATTTT	CASSSDRGSNQPQHF	TRBD1	TRBJ1-5	few	TRBV6-5
TGTGCCAGCAGACCATGGGGACAGGGAAGAGAAAAACTGTTTTTT	CASRPWGQGREKLFF	TRBD1	TRBJ1-4	once	TRBV6-5
TGTGCCAGCAGTTTACTCTTTGAAGCTTTCTTT	CASSLLFEAFF	NA	TRBJ1-1	NA	TRBV28
TGTGCCAGCTCTCATCGGGTCCGGGAGACCCAGTACTTC	CASSHRVRETQYF	NA	TRBJ2-5	NA	TRBV27
TGTGCCAGCAGTTTGCTAGAGAACACTGAAGCTTTCTTT	CASSLLENTEAFF	NA	TRBJ1-1	NA	TRBV28
TGCGCCAGCAGCTTACAGGGGACTAATGAAAAACTGTTTTTT	CASSLQGTNEKLFF	TRBD1	TRBJ1-4	NA	TRBV5-1
TGTGCCTGGAGTGTAACCGGGTCCTATGGCTACACCTTC	CAWSVTGSYGYTF	NA	TRBJ1-2	NA	TRBV30
TGTGCCAGCAGCTTACGGTCCGGGACAGGAGGGTCCGAGCAGTACTTC	CASSLRSGTGGSEQYF	TRBD1	TRBJ2-7	NA	TRBV5-8
TGTGCCAGTAGTATGACAGGGACGGCCAAAAACATTCAGTACTTC	CASSMTGTAKNIQYF	TRBD1	TRBJ2-4	few	TRBV19
TGTGCCAGCAGCTTGGTCGGCGGGAATAGCAATCAGCCCCAGCATTTT	CASSLVGGNSNQPQHF	NA	TRBJ1-5	NA	TRBV5-5